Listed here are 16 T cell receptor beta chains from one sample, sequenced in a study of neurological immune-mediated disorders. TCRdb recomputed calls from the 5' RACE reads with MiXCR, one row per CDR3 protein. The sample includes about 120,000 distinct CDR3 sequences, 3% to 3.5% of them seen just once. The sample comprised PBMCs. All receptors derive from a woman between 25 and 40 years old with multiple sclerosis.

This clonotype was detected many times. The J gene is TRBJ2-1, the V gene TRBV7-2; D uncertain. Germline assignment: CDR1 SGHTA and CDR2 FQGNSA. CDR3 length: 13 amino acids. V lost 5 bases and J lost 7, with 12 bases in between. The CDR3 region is CASSLPHGNEQFF. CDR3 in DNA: TGTGCCAGCAGCCTCCCGCACGGGAATGAGCAGTTCTTC.

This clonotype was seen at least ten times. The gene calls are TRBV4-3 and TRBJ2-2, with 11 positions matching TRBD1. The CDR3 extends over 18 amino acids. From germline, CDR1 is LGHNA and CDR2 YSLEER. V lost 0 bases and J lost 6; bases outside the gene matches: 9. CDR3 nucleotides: TGCGCCAGCAGCCAAGAAATAAGCAGGACAGGGGGCCCCGGGGAGCTGTTTTTT. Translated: CASSQEISRTGGPGELFF.

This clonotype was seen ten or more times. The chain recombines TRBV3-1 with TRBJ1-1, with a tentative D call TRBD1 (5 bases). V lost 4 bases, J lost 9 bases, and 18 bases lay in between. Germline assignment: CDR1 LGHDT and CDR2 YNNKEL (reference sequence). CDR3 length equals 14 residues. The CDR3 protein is CASSPPVGTDKAFF. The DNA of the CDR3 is TGTGCCAGCAGCCCGCCAGTTGGGACGGATAAAGCTTTCTTT.

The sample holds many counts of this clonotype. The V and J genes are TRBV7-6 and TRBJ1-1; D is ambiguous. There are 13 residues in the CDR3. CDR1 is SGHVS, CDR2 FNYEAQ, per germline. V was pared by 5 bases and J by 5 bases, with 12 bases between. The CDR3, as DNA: TGTGCCAGCAGCGTCGCAGCCGTTACTGAAGCTTTCTTT. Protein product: CASSVAAVTEAFF.

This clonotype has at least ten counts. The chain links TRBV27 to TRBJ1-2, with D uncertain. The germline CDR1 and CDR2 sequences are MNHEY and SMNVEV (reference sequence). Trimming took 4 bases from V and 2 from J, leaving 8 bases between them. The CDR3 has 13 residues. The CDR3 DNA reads TGTGCCAGCAGTTATTCGCTAAACTATGGCTACACCTTC. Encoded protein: CASSYSLNYGYTF.

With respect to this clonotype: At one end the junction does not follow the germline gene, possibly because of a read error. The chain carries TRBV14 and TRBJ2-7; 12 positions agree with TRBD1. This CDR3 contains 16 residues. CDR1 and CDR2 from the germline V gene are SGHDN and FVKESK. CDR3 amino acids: CVSSHPGTGGVKEQYF. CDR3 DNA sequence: TGTGTCAGCAGCCACCCTGGGACAGGGGGCGTAAAAGAGCAGTACTTC.

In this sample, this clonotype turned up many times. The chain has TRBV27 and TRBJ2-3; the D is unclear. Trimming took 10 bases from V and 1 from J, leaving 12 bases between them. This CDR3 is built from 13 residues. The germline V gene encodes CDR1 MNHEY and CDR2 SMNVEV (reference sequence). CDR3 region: CATRTEGTDTQYF. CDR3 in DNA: TGTGCCACCCGGACGGAAGGCACAGATACGCAGTATTTT.

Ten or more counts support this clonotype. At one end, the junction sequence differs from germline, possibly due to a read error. In DNA form, the CDR3 reads TGTGCCAGCAGCCATTCCTCCAATGAGCAGTTCTTC. This translates into CASSHSSNEQFF. V usage is TRBV11-3 and J usage is TRBJ2-1, with unresolved D. Looked up from germline, CDR1 is SGHNT and CDR2 is YENEEA. The CDR3 covers 12 residues. Together with reference TRBV11-3 and TRBJ2-1, the CDR3 gives the full variable domain: EAGVVQSPRYKIIEKKQPVAFWCNPISGHNTLYWYLQNLGQGPELLIRYENEEAVDDSQLPKDRFSAERLKGVDSTLKIQPAELGDSAVYLCASSHSSNEQFFGPGTRLTVL.

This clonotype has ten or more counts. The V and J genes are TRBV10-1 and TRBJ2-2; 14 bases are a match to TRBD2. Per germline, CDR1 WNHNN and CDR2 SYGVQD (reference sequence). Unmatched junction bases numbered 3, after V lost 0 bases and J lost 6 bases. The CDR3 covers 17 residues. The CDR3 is CASSESLGLAGAGELFF. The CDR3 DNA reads TGCGCCAGCAGTGAGTCATTGGGACTAGCGGGAGCCGGGGAGCTGTTTTTT.

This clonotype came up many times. The CDR3 loop reads CAISDHDRASYNEQFF. CDR3 nucleotides: TGTGCCATCAGTGATCACGACAGGGCGTCCTACAATGAGCAGTTCTTC. The J gene is TRBJ2-1, the V gene TRBV10-3, with 7 bases identical to TRBD1. V trimming: 3 bases; J trimming: 1 base; junction bases outside the gene matches: 6. This CDR3 region has 16 residues. Germline assignment: CDR1 ENHRY and CDR2 SYGVKD.

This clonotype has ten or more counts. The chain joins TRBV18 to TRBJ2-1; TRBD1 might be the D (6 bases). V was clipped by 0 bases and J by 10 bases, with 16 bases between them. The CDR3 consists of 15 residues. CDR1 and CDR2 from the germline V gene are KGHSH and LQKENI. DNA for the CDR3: TGTGCCAGCTCACCACCAAGGACAGACGGTACCGAGCAGTTCTTC. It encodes CASSPPRTDGTEQFF. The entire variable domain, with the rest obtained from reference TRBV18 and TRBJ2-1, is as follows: NAGVMQNPRHLVRRRGQEARLRCSPMKGHSHVYWYRQLPEEGLKFMVYLQKENIIDESGMPKERFSAEFPKEGPSILRIQQVVRGDSAAYFCASSPPRTDGTEQFFGPGTRLTVL.

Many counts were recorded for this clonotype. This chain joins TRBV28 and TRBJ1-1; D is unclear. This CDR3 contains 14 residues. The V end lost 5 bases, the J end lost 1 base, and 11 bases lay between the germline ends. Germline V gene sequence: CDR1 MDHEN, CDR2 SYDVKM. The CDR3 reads CASSMTPGNTEAFF. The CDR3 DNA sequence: TGTGCCAGCAGTATGACCCCGGGGAACACTGAAGCTTTCTTT.

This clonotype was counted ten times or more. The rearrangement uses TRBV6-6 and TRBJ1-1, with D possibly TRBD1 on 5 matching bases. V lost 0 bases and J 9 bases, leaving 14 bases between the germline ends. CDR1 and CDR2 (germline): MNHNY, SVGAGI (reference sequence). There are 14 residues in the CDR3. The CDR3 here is CASSYSKGKTKAFF. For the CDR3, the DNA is TGTGCCAGCAGTTACTCAAAGGGGAAAACGAAAGCTTTCTTT.

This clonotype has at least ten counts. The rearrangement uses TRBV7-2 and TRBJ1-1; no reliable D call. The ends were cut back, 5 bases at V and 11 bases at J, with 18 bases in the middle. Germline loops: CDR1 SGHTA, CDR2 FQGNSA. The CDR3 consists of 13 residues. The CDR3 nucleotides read TGTGCCAGCAGCCCAGCGGCGGGTTGGGAGGCTTTCTTT. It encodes CASSPAAGWEAFF.

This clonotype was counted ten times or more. DNA of the CDR3: TGCGCCAGCCGCGACGTAGCGGGGGGGCCGACAGATACGCAGTATTTT. Protein: CASRDVAGGPTDTQYF. This chain connects TRBV5-1 to TRBJ2-3; 11 positions match TRBD2. Germline lookup yields CDR1 SGHRS and CDR2 YFSETQ. The V segment lost 7 bases and the J segment 3 bases; nucleotides outside the gene matches: 10. CDR3 length equals 16 residues.

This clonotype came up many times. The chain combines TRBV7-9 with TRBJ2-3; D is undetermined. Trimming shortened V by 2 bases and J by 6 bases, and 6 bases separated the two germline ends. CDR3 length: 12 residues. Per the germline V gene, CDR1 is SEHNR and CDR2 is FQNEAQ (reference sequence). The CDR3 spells CASSLMGDTQYF. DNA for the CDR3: TGTGCCAGCAGCTTAATGGGGGATACGCAGTATTTT.